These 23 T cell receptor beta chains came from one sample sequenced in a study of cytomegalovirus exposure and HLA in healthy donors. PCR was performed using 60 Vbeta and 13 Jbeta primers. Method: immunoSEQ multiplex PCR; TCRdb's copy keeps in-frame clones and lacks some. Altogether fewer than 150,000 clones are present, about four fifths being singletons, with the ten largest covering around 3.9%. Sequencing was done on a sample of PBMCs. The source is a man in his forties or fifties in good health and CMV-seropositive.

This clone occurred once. CDR3 coding DNA: TGTGCCAGAAGACAGGGTGGCAATCAGCCCCAGCATTTT. It is translated as CARRQGGNQPQHF. The V gene is TRBV19, the J gene TRBJ1-5; 7 bases match TRBD1. Germline CDR1 reads LNHDA; CDR2 reads SQIVND (reference sequence). The CDR3 covers 13 residues. V trimming: 9 bases; J trimming: 2 bases; junction bases outside the gene matches: 4.

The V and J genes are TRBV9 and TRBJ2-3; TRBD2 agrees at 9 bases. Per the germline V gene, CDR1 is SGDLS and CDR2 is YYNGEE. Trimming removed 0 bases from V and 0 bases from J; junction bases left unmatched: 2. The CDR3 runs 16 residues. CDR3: CASSVGLAASTDTQYF. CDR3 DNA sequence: TGTGCCAGCAGCGTAGGACTAGCGGCAAGCACAGATACGCAGTATTTT.

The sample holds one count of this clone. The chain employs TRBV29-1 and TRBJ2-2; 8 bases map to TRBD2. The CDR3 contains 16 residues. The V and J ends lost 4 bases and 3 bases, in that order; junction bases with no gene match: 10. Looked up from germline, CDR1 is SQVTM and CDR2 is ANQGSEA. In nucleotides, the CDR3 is TGCAGCGTTGGACTAGCGCGCCGGACGGACACCGGGGAGCTGTTTTTT. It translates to CSVGLARRTDTGELFF.

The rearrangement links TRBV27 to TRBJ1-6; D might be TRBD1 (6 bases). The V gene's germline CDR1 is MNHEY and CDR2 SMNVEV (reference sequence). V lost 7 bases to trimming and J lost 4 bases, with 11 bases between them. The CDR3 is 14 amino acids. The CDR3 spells CASTYGQYNSPLHF. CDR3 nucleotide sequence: TGTGCCAGCACCTATGGACAGTATAATTCACCCCTCCACTTT.

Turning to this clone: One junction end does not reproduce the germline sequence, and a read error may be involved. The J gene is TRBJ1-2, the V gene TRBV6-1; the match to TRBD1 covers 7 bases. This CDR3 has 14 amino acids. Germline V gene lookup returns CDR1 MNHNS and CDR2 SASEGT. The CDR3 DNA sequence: TGTGCCAGCGGTGAAATAAAGGGGGCGAAAGGCTACACCTTC. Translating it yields CASGEIKGAKGYTF.

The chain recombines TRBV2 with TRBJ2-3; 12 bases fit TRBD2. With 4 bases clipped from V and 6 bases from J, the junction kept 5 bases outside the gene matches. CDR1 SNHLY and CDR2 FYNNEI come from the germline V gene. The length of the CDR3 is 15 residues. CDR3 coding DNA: TGTGCCAGCAGTGTCCTAGCGGGGGGGCCGGATACGCAGTATTTT. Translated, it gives CASSVLAGGPDTQYF.

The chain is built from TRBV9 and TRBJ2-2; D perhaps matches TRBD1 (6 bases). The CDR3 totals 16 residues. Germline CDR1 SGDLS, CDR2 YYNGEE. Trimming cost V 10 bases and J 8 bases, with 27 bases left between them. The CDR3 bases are TGTGCCTCCAATAAGGTTGGGGGCTTACAGCTGGGGGAGCTGTTTTTT. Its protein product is CASNKVGGLQLGELFF. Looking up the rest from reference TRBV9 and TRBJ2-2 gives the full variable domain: DSGVTQTPKHLITATGQRVTLRCSPRSGDLSVYWYQQSLDQGLQFLIQYYNGEERAKGNILERFSAQQFPDLHSELNLSSLELGDSALYFCASNKVGGLQLGELFFGEGSRLTVL.

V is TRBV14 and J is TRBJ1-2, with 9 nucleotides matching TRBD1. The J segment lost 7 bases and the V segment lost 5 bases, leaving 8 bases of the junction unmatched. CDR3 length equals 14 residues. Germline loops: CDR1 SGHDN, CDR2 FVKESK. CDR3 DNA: TGTGCCAGCAGCGTACGGACAGGGGCCCCTGGCTACACCTTC. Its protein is CASSVRTGAPGYTF. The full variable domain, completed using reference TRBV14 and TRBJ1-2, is EAGVTQFPSHSVIEKGQTVTLRCDPISGHDNLYWYRRVMGKEIKFLLHFVKESKQDESGMPNNRFLAERTGGTYSTLKVQPAELEDSGVYFCASSVRTGAPGYTFGSGTRLTVV.

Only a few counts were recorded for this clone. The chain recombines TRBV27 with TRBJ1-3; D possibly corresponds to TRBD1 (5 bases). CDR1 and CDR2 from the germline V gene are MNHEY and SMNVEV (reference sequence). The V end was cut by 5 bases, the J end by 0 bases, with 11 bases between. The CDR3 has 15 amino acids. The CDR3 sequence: CASSLGAHSGNTIYF. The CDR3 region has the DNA TGTGCCAGCAGTCTAGGGGCCCACTCTGGAAACACCATATATTTT.

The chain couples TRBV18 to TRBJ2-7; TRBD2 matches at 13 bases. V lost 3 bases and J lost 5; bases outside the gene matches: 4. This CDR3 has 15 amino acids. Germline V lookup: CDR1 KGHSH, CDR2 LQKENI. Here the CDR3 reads CASSPGLAGVHEQYF. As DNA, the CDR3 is TGTGCCAGCTCACCCGGACTAGCGGGAGTCCACGAGCAGTACTTC.

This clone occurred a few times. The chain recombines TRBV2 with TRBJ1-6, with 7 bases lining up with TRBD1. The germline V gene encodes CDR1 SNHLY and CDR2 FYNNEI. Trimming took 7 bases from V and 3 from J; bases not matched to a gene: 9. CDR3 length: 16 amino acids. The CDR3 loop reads CASTTDREFYNSPLHF. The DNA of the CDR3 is TGTGCCAGCACGACCGACAGGGAGTTCTATAATTCACCCCTCCACTTT.

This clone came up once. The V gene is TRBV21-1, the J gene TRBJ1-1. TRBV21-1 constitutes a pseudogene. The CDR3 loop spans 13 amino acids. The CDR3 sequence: CASSNSMNTEAFF. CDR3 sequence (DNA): TGTGCCAGCAGCAATAGTATGAACACTGAAGCTTTCTTT.

CDR3 region: CATSRDHRGSSGNTIYF. CDR3 bases: TGTGCCACCAGCAGAGATCACAGGGGGAGCTCTGGAAACACCATATATTTT. The chain couples TRBV15 to TRBJ1-3; 8 bases are shared with TRBD1. From germline, CDR1 is LNHNV and CDR2 YYDKDF (reference sequence). Losses at the gene ends were 0 bases for V and 0 bases for J; bases not matched to a gene: 4. The CDR3 runs 17 residues.

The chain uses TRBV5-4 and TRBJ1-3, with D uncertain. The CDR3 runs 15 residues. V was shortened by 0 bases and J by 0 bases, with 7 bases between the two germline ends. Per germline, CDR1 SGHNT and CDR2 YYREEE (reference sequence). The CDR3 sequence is CASSLDRTSGNTIYF. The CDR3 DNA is TGTGCCAGCAGCTTGGACAGAACCTCTGGAAACACCATATATTTT.

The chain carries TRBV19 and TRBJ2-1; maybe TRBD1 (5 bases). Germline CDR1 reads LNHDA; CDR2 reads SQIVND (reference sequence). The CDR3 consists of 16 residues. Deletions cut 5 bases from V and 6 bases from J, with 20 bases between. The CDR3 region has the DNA TGTGCCAGTAGTCATCCAATGGGGCATCGGAGCAATGAGCAGTTCTTC. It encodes CASSHPMGHRSNEQFF.

The CDR3 is CASTRQGGYGYTF. CDR3 nucleotide sequence: TGCGCCAGCACCCGACAGGGCGGATATGGCTACACCTTC. The rearrangement joins TRBV5-1 to TRBJ1-2; 7 positions match TRBD1. The CDR3 extends over 13 amino acids. In germline, CDR1 is SGHRS, CDR2 YFSETQ. J was trimmed by 5 bases and V by 6 bases; bases with no gene match: 7.

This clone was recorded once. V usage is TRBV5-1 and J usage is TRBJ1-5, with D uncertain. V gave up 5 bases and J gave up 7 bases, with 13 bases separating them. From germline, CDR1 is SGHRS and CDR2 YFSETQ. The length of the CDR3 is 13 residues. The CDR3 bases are TGCGCCAGCAGTCCGGAGGTGGGACAGCCCCAGCATTTT. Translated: CASSPEVGQPQHF.

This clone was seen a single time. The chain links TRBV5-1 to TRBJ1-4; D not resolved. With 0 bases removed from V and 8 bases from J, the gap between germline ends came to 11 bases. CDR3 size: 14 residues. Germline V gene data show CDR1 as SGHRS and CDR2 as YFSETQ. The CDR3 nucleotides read TGCGCCAGCAGCTTGGGAGGGTATGGGGAAAAACTGTTTTTT. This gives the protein CASSLGGYGEKLFF.

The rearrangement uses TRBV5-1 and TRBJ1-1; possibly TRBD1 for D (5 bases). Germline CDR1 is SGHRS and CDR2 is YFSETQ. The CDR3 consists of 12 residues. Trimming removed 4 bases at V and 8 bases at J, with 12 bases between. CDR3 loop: CASSPPGLEAFF. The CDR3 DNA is TGCGCCAGCAGCCCCCCAGGGCTCGAAGCTTTCTTT.

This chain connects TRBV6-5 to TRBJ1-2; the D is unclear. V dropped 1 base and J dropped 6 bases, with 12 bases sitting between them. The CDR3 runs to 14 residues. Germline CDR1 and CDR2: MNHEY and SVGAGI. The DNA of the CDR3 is TGTGCCAGCAGTTACTTCGGGAGCGGGCATGGCTACACCTTC. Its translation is CASSYFGSGHGYTF.

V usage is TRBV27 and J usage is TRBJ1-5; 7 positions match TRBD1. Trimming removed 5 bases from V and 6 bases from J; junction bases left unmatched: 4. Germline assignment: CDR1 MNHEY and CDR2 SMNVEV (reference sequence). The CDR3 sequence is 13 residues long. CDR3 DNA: TGTGCCAGCAGTGCCGGGACAGCTCAGCCCCAGCATTTT. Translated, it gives CASSAGTAQPQHF.

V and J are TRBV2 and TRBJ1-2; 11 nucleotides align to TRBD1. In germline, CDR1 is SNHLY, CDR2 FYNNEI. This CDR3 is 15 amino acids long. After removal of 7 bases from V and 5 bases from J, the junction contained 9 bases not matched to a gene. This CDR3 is CASNGQGALGYGYTF. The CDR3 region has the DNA TGTGCCAGCAACGGACAGGGGGCTCTTGGTTATGGCTACACCTTC.

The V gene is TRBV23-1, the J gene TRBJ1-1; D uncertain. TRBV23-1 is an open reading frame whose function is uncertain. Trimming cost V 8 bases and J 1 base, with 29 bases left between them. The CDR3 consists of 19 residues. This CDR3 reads CASRRACQPPAVENTEAFF. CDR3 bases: TGCGCCAGCCGGAGGGCCTGTCAGCCCCCTGCCGTCGAGAACACTGAAGCTTTCTTT.